This T cell receptor (beta chain) was found in a study of blood T cell repertoires in COVID-19. On the study more broadly: Nucleic acid was either cDNA or gDNA, and it came from T cells, B-cell-depleted T cells, or PBMCs.

This clone is deemed medium-sized. Source study methods: Estimation of nucleated cell counts relied on the amplification of reference gene primers. Generated by immunoSEQ multiplex PCR, the TCRdb table keeps only in-frame clones and is missing some. Clone size and V and J calls were adopted from that table, with D and trimming inferred from the DNA. Among approximately 90,000 clones listed, over 65% were seen once. The CDR3 consists of 17 residues. Germline values: CDR1 SGHTA, CDR2 FQGNSA. V lost 4 bases, J lost 4 bases, and 13 bases stayed unmatched. The sample consisted of peripheral blood. V gene TRBV7-2 combines with J gene TRBJ2-3; 8 positions agree with TRBD1. This clonotype was obtained from a human donor in a cohort sampled during active COVID-19. The CDR3: CASSSPVGRGLSDTQYF. CDR3 coding DNA: TGTGCCAGCAGCTCCCCTGTGGGCAGGGGGCTGTCAGATACGCAGTATTTT.